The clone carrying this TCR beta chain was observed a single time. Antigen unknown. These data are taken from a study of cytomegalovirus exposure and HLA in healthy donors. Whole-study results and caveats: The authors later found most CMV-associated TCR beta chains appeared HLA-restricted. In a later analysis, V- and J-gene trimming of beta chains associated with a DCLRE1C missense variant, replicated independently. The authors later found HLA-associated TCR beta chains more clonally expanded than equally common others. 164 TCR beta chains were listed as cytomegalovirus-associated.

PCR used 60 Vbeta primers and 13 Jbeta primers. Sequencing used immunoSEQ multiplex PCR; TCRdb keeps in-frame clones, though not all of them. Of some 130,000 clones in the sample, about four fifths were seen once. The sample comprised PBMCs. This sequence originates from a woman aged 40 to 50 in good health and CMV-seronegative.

CDR3 loop: CASSSVGRRVLGNSPLHF. CDR3 in DNA: TGTGCCAGCAGCTCGGTGGGGCGAAGGGTACTTGGTAATTCACCCCTCCACTTT. The chain combines TRBV5-6 with TRBJ1-6; TRBD1 is a possible D gene (5 bases). This CDR3 is built from 18 residues. The V end lost 3 bases, the J end lost 6 bases, and 22 bases lay between the germline ends. Germline V CDR1 and CDR2: SGHDT, YYEEEE.